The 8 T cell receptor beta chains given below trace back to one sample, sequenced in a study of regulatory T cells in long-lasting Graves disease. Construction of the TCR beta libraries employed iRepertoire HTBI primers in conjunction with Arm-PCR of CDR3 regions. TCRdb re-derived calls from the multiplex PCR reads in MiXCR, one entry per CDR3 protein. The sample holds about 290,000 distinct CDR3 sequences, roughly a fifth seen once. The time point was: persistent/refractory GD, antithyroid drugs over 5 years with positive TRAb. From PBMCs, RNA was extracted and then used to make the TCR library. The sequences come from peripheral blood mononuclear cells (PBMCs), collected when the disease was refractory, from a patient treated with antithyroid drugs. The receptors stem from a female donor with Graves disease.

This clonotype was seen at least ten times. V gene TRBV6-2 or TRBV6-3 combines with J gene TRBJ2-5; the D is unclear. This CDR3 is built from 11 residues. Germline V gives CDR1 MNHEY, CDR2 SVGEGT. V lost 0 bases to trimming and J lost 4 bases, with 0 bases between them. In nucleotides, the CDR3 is TGTGCCAGCAGTTACTCAGAGACCCAGTACTTC. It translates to CASSYSETQYF.

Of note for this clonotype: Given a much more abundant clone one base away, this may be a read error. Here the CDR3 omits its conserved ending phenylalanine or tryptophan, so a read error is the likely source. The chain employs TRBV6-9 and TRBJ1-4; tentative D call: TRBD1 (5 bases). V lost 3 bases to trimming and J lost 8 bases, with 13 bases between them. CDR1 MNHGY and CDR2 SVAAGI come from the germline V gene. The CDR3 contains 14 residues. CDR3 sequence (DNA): TGTGCCAGCAGTTACTCGCAGGGAGGCGAAAAACTGTTTCTT. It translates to CASSYSQGGEKLFL.

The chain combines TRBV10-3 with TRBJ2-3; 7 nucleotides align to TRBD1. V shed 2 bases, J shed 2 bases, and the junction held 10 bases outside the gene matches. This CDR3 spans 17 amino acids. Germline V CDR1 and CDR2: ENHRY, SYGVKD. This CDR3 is CAISEDRDSDLTDTQYF. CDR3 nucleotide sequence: TGTGCCATCAGTGAGGATAGGGACAGCGACCTCACAGATACGCAGTATTTT.

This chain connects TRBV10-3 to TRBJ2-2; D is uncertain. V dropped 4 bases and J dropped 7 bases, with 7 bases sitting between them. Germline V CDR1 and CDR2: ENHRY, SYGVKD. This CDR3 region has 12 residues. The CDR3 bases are TGTGCCATCAGTGTTACAAGCGGGGAGCTGTTTTTT. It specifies CAISVTSGELFF.

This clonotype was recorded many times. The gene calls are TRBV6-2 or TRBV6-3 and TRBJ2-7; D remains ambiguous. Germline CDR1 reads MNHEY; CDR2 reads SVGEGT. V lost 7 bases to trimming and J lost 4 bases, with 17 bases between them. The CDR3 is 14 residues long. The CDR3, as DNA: TGTGCCAGCACCCAAACGGAGACATTTTACGAGCAGTACTTC. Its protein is CASTQTETFYEQYF.

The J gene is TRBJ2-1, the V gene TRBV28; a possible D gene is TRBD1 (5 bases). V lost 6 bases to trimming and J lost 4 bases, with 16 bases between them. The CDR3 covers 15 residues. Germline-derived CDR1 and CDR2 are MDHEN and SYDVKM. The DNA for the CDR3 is TGTGCCAGCAGCCCTGGGGCCGGAATATACAATGAGCAGTTCTTC. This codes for CASSPGAGIYNEQFF.

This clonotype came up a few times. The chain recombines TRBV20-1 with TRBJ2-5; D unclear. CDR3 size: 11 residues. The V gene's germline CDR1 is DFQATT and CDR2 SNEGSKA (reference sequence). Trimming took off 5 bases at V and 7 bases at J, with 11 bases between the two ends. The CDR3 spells CSAQSRVTQYF. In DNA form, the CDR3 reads TGCAGTGCTCAGTCTCGAGTGACCCAGTACTTC.

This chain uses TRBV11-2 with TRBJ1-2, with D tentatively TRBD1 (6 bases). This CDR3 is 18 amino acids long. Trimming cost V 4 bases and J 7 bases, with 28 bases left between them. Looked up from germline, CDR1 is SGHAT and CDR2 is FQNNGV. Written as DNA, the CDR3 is TGTGCCAGCAGCTCCTACCGGAAGACAGACGGGGGCCGTGGTGGCTACACCTTC. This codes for CASSSYRKTDGGRGGYTF.